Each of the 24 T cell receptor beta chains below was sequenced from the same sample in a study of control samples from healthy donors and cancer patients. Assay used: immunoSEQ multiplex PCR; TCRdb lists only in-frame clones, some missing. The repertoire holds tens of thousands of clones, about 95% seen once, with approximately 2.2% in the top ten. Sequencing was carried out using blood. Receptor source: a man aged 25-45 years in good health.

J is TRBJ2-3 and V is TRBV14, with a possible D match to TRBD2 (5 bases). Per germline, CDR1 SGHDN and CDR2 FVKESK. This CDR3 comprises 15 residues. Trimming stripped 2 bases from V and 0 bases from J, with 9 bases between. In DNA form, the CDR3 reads TGTGCCAGCAGCCAACGCGGAGGCAGCACAGATACGCAGTATTTT. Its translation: CASSQRGGSTDTQYF.

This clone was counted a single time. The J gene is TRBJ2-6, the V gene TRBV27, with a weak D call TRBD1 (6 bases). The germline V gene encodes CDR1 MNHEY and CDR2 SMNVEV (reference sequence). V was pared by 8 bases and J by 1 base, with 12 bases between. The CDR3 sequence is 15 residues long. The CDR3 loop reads CASRFTGSGANVLTF. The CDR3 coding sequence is TGTGCCAGCCGCTTCACAGGGTCTGGGGCCAACGTCCTGACTTTC.

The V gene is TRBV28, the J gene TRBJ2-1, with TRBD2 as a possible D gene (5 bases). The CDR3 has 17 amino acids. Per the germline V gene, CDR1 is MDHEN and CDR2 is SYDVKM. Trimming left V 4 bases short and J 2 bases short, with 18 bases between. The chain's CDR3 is CASSSPEERPTYNEQFF. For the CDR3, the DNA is TGTGCCAGCAGTTCCCCAGAGGAGCGGCCGACCTACAATGAGCAGTTCTTC.

The CDR3 loop is CASSQDSGAGANVLTF. The DNA of the CDR3 is TGCGCCAGCAGCCAAGATTCCGGAGCCGGGGCCAACGTCCTGACTTTC. V is TRBV4-3 and J is TRBJ2-6, with no clear D. CDR1 and CDR2 (germline): LGHNA, YSLEER. The germline V and J ends were trimmed by 0 bases and 4 bases, with 10 bases remaining between them. This CDR3 has 16 residues.

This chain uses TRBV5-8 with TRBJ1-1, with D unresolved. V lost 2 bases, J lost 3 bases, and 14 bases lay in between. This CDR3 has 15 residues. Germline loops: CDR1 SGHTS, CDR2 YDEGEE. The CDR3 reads CASSLGRARDTEAFF. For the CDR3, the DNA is TGTGCCAGCAGCTTAGGGAGAGCCCGCGACACTGAAGCTTTCTTT.

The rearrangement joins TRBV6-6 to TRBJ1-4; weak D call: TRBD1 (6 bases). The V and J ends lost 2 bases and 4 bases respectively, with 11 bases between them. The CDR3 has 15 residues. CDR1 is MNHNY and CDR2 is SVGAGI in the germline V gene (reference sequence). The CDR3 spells CASSYGTGNNEKLFF. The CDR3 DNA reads TGTGCCAGCAGTTACGGAACAGGGAATAATGAAAAACTGTTTTTT.

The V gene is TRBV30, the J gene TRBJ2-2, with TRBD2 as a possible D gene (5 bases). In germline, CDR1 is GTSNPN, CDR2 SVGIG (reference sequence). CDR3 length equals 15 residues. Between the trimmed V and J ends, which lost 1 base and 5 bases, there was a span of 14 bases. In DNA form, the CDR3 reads TGTGCCTGGAGTGCGATATGGGAGAGTACCGGGGAGCTGTTTTTT. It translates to CAWSAIWESTGELFF.

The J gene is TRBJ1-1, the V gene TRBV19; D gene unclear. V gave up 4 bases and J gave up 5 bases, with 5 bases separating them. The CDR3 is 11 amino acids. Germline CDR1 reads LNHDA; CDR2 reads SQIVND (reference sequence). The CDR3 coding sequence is TGTGCCAGTAGTAGTTGGACTGAAGCTTTCTTT. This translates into CASSSWTEAFF.

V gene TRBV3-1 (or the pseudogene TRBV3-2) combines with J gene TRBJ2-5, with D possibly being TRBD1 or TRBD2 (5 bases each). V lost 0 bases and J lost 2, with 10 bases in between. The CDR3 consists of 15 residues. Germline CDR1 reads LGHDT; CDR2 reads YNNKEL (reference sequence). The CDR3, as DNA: TGTGCCAGCAGCCAAGAAGGAGGACAACAAGAGACCCAGTACTTC. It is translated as CASSQEGGQQETQYF.

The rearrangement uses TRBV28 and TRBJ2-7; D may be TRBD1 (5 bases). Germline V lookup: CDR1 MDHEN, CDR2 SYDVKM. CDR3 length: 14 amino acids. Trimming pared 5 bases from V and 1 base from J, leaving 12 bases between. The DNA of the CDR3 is TGTGCCAGCAGTCGCTCAGGGTTTTCCTACGAGCAGTACTTC. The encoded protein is CASSRSGFSYEQYF.

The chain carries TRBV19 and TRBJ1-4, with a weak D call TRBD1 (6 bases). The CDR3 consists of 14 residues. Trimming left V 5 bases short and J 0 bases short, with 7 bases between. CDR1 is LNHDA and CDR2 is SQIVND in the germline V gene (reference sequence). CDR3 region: CASSWTATNEKLFF. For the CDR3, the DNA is TGTGCCAGTAGTTGGACAGCAACTAATGAAAAACTGTTTTTT.

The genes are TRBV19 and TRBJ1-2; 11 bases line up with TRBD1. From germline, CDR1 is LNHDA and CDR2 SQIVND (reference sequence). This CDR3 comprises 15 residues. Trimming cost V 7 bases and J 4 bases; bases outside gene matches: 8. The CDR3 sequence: CASTPDRGQSYGYTF. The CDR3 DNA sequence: TGTGCCAGTACCCCGGACAGGGGGCAGAGCTATGGCTACACCTTC.

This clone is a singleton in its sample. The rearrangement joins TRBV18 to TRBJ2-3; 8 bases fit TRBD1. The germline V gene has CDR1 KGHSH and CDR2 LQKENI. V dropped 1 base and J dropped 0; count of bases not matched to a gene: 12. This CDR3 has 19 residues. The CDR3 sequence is CASSPLARGPVTSTDTQYF. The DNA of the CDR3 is TGTGCCAGCTCACCACTGGCCAGGGGGCCGGTTACTAGCACAGATACGCAGTATTTT.

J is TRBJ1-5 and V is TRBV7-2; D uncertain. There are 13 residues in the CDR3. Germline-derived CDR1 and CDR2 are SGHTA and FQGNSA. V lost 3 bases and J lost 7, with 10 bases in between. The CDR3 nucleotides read TGTGCCAGCAGCTTGAGCTATGGACAGCCCCAGCATTTT. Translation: CASSLSYGQPQHF.

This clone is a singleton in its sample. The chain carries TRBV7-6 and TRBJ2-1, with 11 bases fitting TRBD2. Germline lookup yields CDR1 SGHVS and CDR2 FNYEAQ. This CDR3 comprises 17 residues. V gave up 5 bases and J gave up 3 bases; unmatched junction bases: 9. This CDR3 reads CASSAPLAGVIYNEQFF. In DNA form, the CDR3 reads TGTGCCAGCAGCGCCCCACTAGCGGGAGTTATCTACAATGAGCAGTTCTTC.

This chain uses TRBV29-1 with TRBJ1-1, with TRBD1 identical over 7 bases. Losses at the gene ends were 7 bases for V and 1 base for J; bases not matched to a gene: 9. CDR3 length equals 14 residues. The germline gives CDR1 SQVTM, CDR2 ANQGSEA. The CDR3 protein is CSAGGQATNTEAFF. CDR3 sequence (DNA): TGCAGCGCCGGAGGACAGGCCACGAACACTGAAGCTTTCTTT.

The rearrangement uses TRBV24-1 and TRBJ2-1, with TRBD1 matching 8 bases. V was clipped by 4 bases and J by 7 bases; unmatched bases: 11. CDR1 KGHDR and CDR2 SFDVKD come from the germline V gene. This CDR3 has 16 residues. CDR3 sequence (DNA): TGTGCCACCAGTGACCTAGACAGGGGAGAGGGAAATGAGCAGTTCTTC. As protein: CATSDLDRGEGNEQFF.

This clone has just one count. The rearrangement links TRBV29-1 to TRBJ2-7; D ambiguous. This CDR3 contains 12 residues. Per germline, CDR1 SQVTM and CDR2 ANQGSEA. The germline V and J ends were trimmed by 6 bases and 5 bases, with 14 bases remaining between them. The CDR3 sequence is CSVPAQGDEQYF. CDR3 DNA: TGCAGCGTCCCGGCCCAAGGCGACGAGCAGTACTTC.

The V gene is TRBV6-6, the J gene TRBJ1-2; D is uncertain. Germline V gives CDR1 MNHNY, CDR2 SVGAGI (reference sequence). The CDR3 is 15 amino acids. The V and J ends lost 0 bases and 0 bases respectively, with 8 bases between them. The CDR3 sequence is CASSYSGDTNYGYTF. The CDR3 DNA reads TGTGCCAGCAGTTACTCAGGCGATACTAACTATGGCTACACCTTC.

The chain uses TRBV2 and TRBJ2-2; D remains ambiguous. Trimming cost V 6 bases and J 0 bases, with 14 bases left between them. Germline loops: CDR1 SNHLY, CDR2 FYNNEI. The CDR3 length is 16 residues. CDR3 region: CASSFDNPANTGELFF. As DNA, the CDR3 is TGTGCCAGCAGCTTTGACAACCCCGCGAACACCGGGGAGCTGTTTTTT.

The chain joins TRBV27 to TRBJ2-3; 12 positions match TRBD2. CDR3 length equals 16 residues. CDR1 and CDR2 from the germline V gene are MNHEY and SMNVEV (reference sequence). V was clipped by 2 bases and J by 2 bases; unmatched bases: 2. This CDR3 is CASSLLAGGPTDTQYF. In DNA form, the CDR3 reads TGTGCCAGCAGTTTACTAGCGGGAGGGCCCACAGATACGCAGTATTTT.

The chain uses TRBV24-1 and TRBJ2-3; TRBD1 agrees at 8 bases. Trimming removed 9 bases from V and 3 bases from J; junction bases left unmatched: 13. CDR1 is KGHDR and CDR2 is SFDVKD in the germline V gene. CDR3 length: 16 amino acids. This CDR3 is CATGNGGDRTTDTQYF. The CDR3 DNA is TGTGCCACCGGGAACGGAGGGGACAGGACTACAGATACGCAGTATTTT.

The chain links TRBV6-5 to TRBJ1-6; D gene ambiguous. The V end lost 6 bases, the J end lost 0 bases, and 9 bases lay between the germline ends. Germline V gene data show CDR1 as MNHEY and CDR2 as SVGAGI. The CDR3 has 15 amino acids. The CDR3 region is CASRTDSSYNSPLHF. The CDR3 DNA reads TGTGCCAGCAGAACGGATAGCTCCTATAATTCACCCCTCCACTTT.

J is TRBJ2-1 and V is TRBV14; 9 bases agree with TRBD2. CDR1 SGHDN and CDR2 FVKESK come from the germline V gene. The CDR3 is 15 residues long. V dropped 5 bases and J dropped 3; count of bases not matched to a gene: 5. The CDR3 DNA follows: TGTGCCAGCAGCAGGACTAGCGCGGACTACAATGAGCAGTTCTTC. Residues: CASSRTSADYNEQFF.